This T cell receptor beta chain was documented in a study of CD4 and CD8 cells across lung adenocarcinoma regions. Germline CDR1 is MNHEY and CDR2 is SVGEGT. This CDR3 contains 16 residues. TCRdb re-called the PCR reads through MiXCR, storing one row per CDR3 protein. The sample comprises about 25,000 distinct CDR3 sequences, more than 40% of which are singletons, and approximately 45% rests with the top ten. This clonotype turned up a few times. Relative to the germline gene, one junction end is altered; a read error may explain this. The sequenced sample consisted of CD8+ T cells from the center of a lung tumor. The V gene is TRBV6-2 or TRBV6-3, the J gene TRBJ2-3; 7 positions match TRBD2. This TCR was sampled from a male donor with lung adenocarcinoma. The CD4 and CD8 labels of this study may be unreliable. The CDR3 DNA sequence: TGTGCCAGCCGTTACATGGGGGGGGGTGGAACAGACACGCAGTATTTT. As protein: CASRYMGGGGTDTQYF.